This paragraph covers one T cell receptor beta chain sequence. The antigen it binds to is not known. Base quality data are lacking; no much larger clone is found one base away. The data were taken from a study of blood T cell repertoires in COVID-19 (TCRdb year 2020). At the level of the whole study: Samples covering the acute and convalescent phases of COVID-19 were provided by collaborators in the United States, Italy and Spain. The samples were drawn from two sources: the first 160 participants of the ongoing ImmuneRACE study, and about 1,300 subjects contributed by 6 global collaborators. Where HLA class I and class II types were available, the types were taken from metadata supplied by the sample provider, not from assay-based typing. The prospective study material was composed of cDNA or gDNA derived from T cells, B-cell-depleted T cells, or PBMCs. Deeply sampled blood TCRbeta repertoires from subjects exposed to, actively infected with, or recovered from COVID-19 were included in the dataset. A freely available public database, intended as a resource for researchers studying the immune response to SARS-CoV-2, is where the repertoires were released. Sample metadata almost always included a de-identified subject ID, COVID-19 status, age in years and sex. What the research found in general, with its limitations: The amount of clinical and demographic metadata varied by source and participant and was provided uncurated.

Collaborating institutions collected whole blood in K2EDTA tubes following their own protocols. For TCRbeta analysis, collaborators shipped samples in one of three forms: frozen whole blood, isolated PBMCs, or DNA extracted from either of those sample types. TCRbeta CDR3 regions were amplified from genomic DNA using the immunoSEQ Assay, a bias-controlled multiplex PCR. In the source study's methods: The number of nucleated cells in each sample was estimated by amplification of reference gene primers within the assay. Sequence reads were collapsed and filtered to measure the absolute abundance of every unique TCRbeta CDR3 rearrangement. For each sample, productive Simpson clonality was calculated as the square root of Simpson's diversity index over productive rearrangements. TCRdb provides this immuneACCESS table in a form limited to in-frame rearrangements. Some clones are lacking; in checked studies, under half of them reflect an unresolved V gene, and why the rest are absent is not known. For V, J and clone size, that table is used; D and trimming come from the DNA. Here the sample has 25,000 to 35,000 clones; approximately 86% occur a single time. The top ten constitute less than 15% of the sample.

CDR1 and CDR2 (MNHEY, SVGAGI) derive from the germline V gene. The junction shows trimming of 0 bases on V and 3 bases on J, plus 14 bases between the germline ends. The CDR3 has 16 amino acids, counting the end cysteine and phenylalanine. The read is trimmed to its CDR3 DNA, 48 bases read in frame from base 1. The V and J genes are TRBV6-5 and TRBJ1-1; the D gene is unclear. Material: peripheral blood. This sequence originates from a human donor in a cohort sampled during active COVID-19. The donor label of this sample is uncertain. The nucleotide sequence is TGTGCCAGCAGTTACTCGGGCCGGGAGCCGTACACTGAAGCTTTCTTT. Translated, this is CASSYSGREPYTEAFF.